These 19 T cell receptor beta chains came from one sample sequenced in a study of early T cells in non-severe SARS-CoV-2 infection. TCRdb used MiXCR to reprocess the 5' RACE reads, holding one entry per CDR3 protein. This table holds roughly 120,000 distinct CDR3 sequences, over 9.5% found once. Sequences were derived from whole blood, sampled at baseline. These receptors came from an adult who was a healthcare worker with PCR-confirmed SARS-CoV-2 infection or an uninfected control (not recorded which).

This clonotype was observed a handful of times. This rearrangement joins TRBV15 to TRBJ2-2; a weak D match, TRBD1 (6 bases). Germline assignment: CDR1 LNHNV and CDR2 YYDKDF (reference sequence). The CDR3 loop spans 18 amino acids. V was clipped by 1 base and J by 1 base, with 16 bases between them. CDR3 in DNA: TGTGCCACCAGCAGAGTCCTCAGGGGTATATGGAACACCGGGGAGCTGTTTTTT. Encoded protein: CATSRVLRGIWNTGELFF. Full variable domain (outside the CDR3, taken from reference TRBV15 and TRBJ2-2): DAMVIQNPRYQVTQFGKPVTLSCSQTLNHNVMYWYQQKSSQAPKLLFHYYDKDFNNEADTPDNFQSRRPNTSFCFLDIRSPGLGDTAMYLCATSRVLRGIWNTGELFFGEGSRLTVL.

This clonotype came up a few times. This chain connects TRBV5-1 to TRBJ1-6; D is ambiguous. Trimming cost V 8 bases and J 8 bases, with 17 bases left between them. Germline V lookup: CDR1 SGHRS, CDR2 YFSETQ. The CDR3 contains 14 residues. The CDR3 region is CASTPGFRDSPLHF. The CDR3 DNA is TGCGCCAGTACCCCCGGGTTTCGGGATTCACCCCTCCACTTT.

The chain links TRBV7-9 to TRBJ1-4; 9 bases map to TRBD1. Germline CDR1 SEHNR, CDR2 FQNEAQ (reference sequence). The V segment lost 5 bases and the J segment 1 base; nucleotides outside the gene matches: 5. The CDR3 totals 16 residues. The CDR3 sequence is CASSPSDRGTNEKLFF. For the CDR3, the DNA is TGTGCCAGCAGCCCCTCGGACAGGGGAACTAATGAAAAACTGTTTTTT.

This clonotype has a count of ten or more. The V call is TRBV6-1, the J call TRBJ1-1; tentative D call: TRBD1 (6 bases). From germline, CDR1 is MNHNS and CDR2 SASEGT. The CDR3 extends over 14 amino acids. V was cut by 8 bases and J by 5 bases, with 18 bases left in between. CDR3 nucleotides: TGTGCCAGCCTGTCGGCAGGGGAATTGACTGAAGCTTTCTTT. Its translation is CASLSAGELTEAFF.

This clonotype was picked up many times. This sequence joins TRBV20-1 and TRBJ2-5; D is undetermined. The ends were cut back, 0 bases at V and 1 base at J, with 6 bases in the middle. CDR1 DFQATT and CDR2 SNEGSKA come from the germline V gene (reference sequence). CDR3 size: 13 residues. The CDR3 spells CSARDDLQETQYF. The CDR3 nucleotides read TGCAGTGCTAGAGATGACCTCCAAGAGACCCAGTACTTC.

The chain links TRBV23-1 to TRBJ2-1; unclear D gene. TRBV23-1 is sorted into the ORF group, with uncertain function. This CDR3 is built from 18 residues. Trimming took 4 bases from V and 9 from J, leaving 28 bases between them. The CDR3 region is CASSPKDHLEKGRVEQFF. The CDR3 coding sequence is TGCGCCAGCAGTCCAAAAGACCACCTAGAGAAGGGAAGGGTTGAGCAGTTCTTC.

The chain joins TRBV6-5 to TRBJ2-1; no definite D call. The V and J ends lost 5 bases and 5 bases respectively, with 16 bases between them. The CDR3 is 15 residues long. Germline values: CDR1 MNHEY, CDR2 SVGAGI. The CDR3, as DNA: TGTGCCAGCAGTCCCGCTGGACCCGGAAACAATGAGCAGTTCTTC. This sequence encodes CASSPAGPGNNEQFF.

This clonotype was detected only a few times. The chain has TRBV2 and TRBJ1-5; possible D gene TRBD1, 5 bases. The germline V and J ends were trimmed by 1 base and 5 bases, with 9 bases remaining between them. This CDR3 has 14 amino acids. Germline CDR1 SNHLY, CDR2 FYNNEI. DNA for the CDR3: TGTGCCAGCAGTGAAGGGACAAGGTATCAGCCCCAGCATTTT. Protein sequence: CASSEGTRYQPQHF.

There are a few counts of this clonotype. The chain recombines TRBV6-7 with TRBJ2-1; maybe TRBD2 (6 bases). TRBV6-7 qualifies as an ORF whose function is uncertain. Trimming stripped 2 bases from V and 7 bases from J, with 15 bases between. The CDR3 length is 15 residues. In DNA, the CDR3 is TGTGCCAGCAGTTACCCCGGAGGGGCCGGGAATGAGCAGTTCTTC. The encoded protein is CASSYPGGAGNEQFF.

This clonotype was seen a few times. The rearrangement uses TRBV20-1 and TRBJ2-1, with D unclear. Deletions cut 3 bases from V and 14 bases from J, with 14 bases between. CDR3 length: 11 amino acids. In germline, CDR1 is DFQATT, CDR2 SNEGSKA (reference sequence). The CDR3 nucleotides are TGCAGTGCTAGCCGACCCGCGGTTAAGTTCTTC. This codes for CSASRPAVKFF.

This clonotype showed up many times. For the CDR3, the DNA is TGTGCCAGTAGTCCGACGGAAATTATCTACGAGCAGTACTTC. Amino acids: CASSPTEIIYEQYF. The chain uses TRBV19 and TRBJ2-7; D is uncertain. Trimming removed 5 bases at V and 3 bases at J, with 14 bases between. There are 14 residues in the CDR3. Germline loops: CDR1 LNHDA, CDR2 SQIVND (reference sequence).

V usage is TRBV29-1 and J usage is TRBJ2-7; D call uncertain. CDR1 is SQVTM and CDR2 is ANQGSEA in the germline V gene. The CDR3 sequence is 11 residues long. With 4 bases removed from V and 3 bases from J, the gap between germline ends came to 7 bases. The CDR3 protein is CSVVGHYEQYF. DNA of the CDR3: TGCAGCGTTGTGGGCCACTACGAGCAGTACTTC.

The genes are TRBV27 and TRBJ1-1; unclear D gene. Trimming removed 6 bases from V and 3 bases from J, with 11 bases in between. The CDR3 runs to 13 residues. Germline V gene lookup returns CDR1 MNHEY and CDR2 SMNVEV (reference sequence). CDR3 sequence: CASRLTGDTEAFF. CDR3 in DNA: TGTGCCAGCAGGCTGACCGGGGACACTGAAGCTTTCTTT.

This clonotype came up a few times. The chain uses TRBV5-1 and TRBJ2-5, with a weak D call TRBD1 (5 bases). The CDR3 has 13 residues. Per germline, CDR1 SGHRS and CDR2 YFSETQ. Trimming pared 4 bases from V and 3 bases from J, leaving 10 bases between. The CDR3 protein is CASSPDKKETQYF. In nucleotides, the CDR3 is TGCGCCAGCAGCCCGGACAAGAAAGAGACCCAGTACTTC.

This chain links TRBV15 with TRBJ1-1; D is ambiguous. CDR1 is LNHNV and CDR2 is YYDKDF in the germline V gene (reference sequence). V lost 1 base, J lost 1 base, and 4 bases lay in between. The CDR3 spans 13 residues. This CDR3 reads CATSRAPNTEAFF. Written as DNA, the CDR3 is TGTGCCACCAGCAGAGCACCGAACACTGAAGCTTTCTTT.

The rearrangement joins TRBV29-1 to TRBJ1-1; perhaps TRBD1 as D (5 bases). The V gene's germline CDR1 is SQVTM and CDR2 ANQGSEA. The length of the CDR3 is 12 residues. Trimming took off 3 bases at V and 5 bases at J, with 10 bases between the two ends. CDR3 nucleotides: TGCAGCGTTGACCAGGGAAGAACTGAAGCTTTCTTT. Translation: CSVDQGRTEAFF.

This clonotype was picked up many times. The genes are TRBV11-2 and TRBJ2-5, with a tentative D call TRBD1 (5 bases). V dropped 5 bases and J dropped 5 bases, with 15 bases sitting between them. From germline, CDR1 is SGHAT and CDR2 FQNNGV. The CDR3 length is 14 residues. CDR3 in DNA: TGTGCCAGCAGCCCACAATGGGGCAGGGAGACCCAGTACTTC. Its protein is CASSPQWGRETQYF.

This clonotype was counted at least ten times. The chain recombines TRBV29-1 with TRBJ1-2; D not certain. CDR3 length equals 12 residues. V shed 1 base and J shed 4 bases, with 7 bases lying between them. Germline V gene sequence: CDR1 SQVTM, CDR2 ANQGSEA. As DNA, the CDR3 is TGCAGCGTTGAAGCCCGAATCTATGGCTACACCTTC. This gives the protein CSVEARIYGYTF. Full variable domain (outside the CDR3, taken from reference TRBV29-1 and TRBJ1-2): SAVISQKPSRDICQRGTSLTIQCQVDSQVTMMFWYRQQPGQSLTLIATANQGSEATYESGFVIDKFPISRPNLTFSTLTVSNMSPEDSSIYLCSVEARIYGYTFGSGTRLTVV.

This clonotype has more than one count but fewer than ten. The chain recombines TRBV5-1 with TRBJ1-2; TRBD1 matches 7 bases. The ends lost 4 bases at V and 7 bases at J; junction bases unmatched: 7. This CDR3 is 13 amino acids long. CDR1 SGHRS and CDR2 YFSETQ come from the germline V gene. CDR3 nucleotide sequence: TGCGCCAGCAGCACAACAGGGGCGGCTGGCTACACCTTC. The encoded protein is CASSTTGAAGYTF.